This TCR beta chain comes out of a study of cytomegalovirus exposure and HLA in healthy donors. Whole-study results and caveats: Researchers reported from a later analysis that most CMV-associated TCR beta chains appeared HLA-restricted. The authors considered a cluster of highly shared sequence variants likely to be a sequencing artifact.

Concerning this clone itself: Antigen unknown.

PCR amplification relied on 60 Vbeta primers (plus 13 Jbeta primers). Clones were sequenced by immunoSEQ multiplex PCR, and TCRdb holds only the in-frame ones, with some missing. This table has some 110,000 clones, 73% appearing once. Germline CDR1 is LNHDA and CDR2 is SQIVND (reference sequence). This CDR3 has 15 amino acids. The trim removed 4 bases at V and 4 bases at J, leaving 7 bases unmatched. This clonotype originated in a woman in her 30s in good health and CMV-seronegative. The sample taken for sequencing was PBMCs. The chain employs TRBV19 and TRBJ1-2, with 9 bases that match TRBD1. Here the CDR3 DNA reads TGTGCCAGTAGTAGGCCGACAGGGGGGAGCTATGGCTACACCTTC. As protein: CASSRPTGGSYGYTF.